Listed below are T cell receptor beta chains from one sample, sequenced in a study of T-cell reconstitution after alpha-beta-depleted transplantation in children. TCRdb re-derived calls from the PCR reads in MiXCR, one entry per CDR3 protein. The sample gives approximately 300,000 distinct CDR3 sequences, about 9.5% of which show up once; around 7.5% is in the top ten. The sample consisted of PBMCs, taken before TCRalphabeta/CD19-depleted stem cell transplant. The receptors come from a boy in the first two years of life with acute myeloid leukemia, due to receive a stem cell transplant. The CDR3 runs from the conserved cysteine through the conserved F or W. Fields, in order: J gene, D gene, clone size, V gene, CDR3 protein, CDR3 DNA. A D gene is named only where the DNA matches it firmly. Rows give clone size only sometimes, using once, few, many, or a class for an expanded clone.

j_call: TRBJ2-7; d_call: .; clone_size: few; v_call: TRBV4-2; cdr3_aa: CASSQDVFYEQYF; cdr3_nt: TGTGCCAGCAGCCAAGACGTTTTCTACGAGCAGTACTTC
j_call: TRBJ2-1; d_call: TRBD2; clone_size: many; v_call: TRBV29-1; cdr3_aa: CSVERTSGAYNEQFF; cdr3_nt: TGCAGCGTTGAAAGGACTAGCGGGGCATACAATGAGCAGTTCTTC
j_call: TRBJ2-1; d_call: .; clone_size: few; v_call: TRBV11-3; cdr3_aa: CASSPGGGNEQFF; cdr3_nt: TGTGCCAGCAGCCCAGGGGGGGGCAATGAGCAGTTCTTC
j_call: TRBJ1-2; d_call: .; clone_size: many; v_call: TRBV12-3/TRBV12-4; cdr3_aa: CASSPGYGYTF; cdr3_nt: TGTGCCAGCAGCCCGGGATATGGCTACACCTTC
j_call: TRBJ2-1; d_call: TRBD1; clone_size: .; v_call: TRBV7-3; cdr3_aa: CASSLTLGQGTSGNEQFF; cdr3_nt: TGTGCCAGCAGCTTAACTTTAGGACAGGGGACCTCTGGGAATGAGCAGTTCTTC
j_call: TRBJ1-5; d_call: TRBD1; clone_size: .; v_call: TRBV20-1; cdr3_aa: CSARRRSAGGGNQPQHF; cdr3_nt: TGCAGTGCTCGACGGAGATCGGCAGGGGGGGGAAATCAGCCCCAGCATTTT
j_call: TRBJ2-2; d_call: .; clone_size: few; v_call: TRBV12-3/TRBV12-4; cdr3_aa: CASSLKGDTGELFF; cdr3_nt: TGTGCCAGCAGTTTAAAAGGGGACACCGGGGAGCTGTTTTTT
j_call: TRBJ2-2; d_call: .; clone_size: many; v_call: TRBV24-1; cdr3_aa: CATSDPRVEQNTGELFF; cdr3_nt: TGTGCCACCAGTGACCCCAGGGTGGAACAGAACACCGGGGAGCTGTTTTTT
j_call: TRBJ2-7; d_call: .; clone_size: few; v_call: TRBV5-6; cdr3_aa: CASSPWSGTEYF; cdr3_nt: TGTGCCAGCAGCCCCTGGTCCGGGACGGAGTACTTC
j_call: TRBJ2-7; d_call: TRBD1; clone_size: many; v_call: TRBV5-1; cdr3_aa: CASSLVDRGYEQYF; cdr3_nt: TGCGCCAGCAGCTTGGTGGACAGGGGTTACGAGCAGTACTTC
j_call: TRBJ2-1; d_call: TRBD2; clone_size: .; v_call: TRBV5-1; cdr3_aa: CASSLVRLADNEQFF; cdr3_nt: TGCGCCAGCAGCTTGGTGAGACTAGCGGACAATGAGCAGTTCTTC
j_call: TRBJ2-5; d_call: TRBD1; clone_size: many; v_call: TRBV15; cdr3_aa: CATSRTGVLETQYF; cdr3_nt: TGTGCCACCAGCAGAACAGGGGTTCTTGAGACCCAGTACTTC
j_call: TRBJ2-3; d_call: TRBD2; clone_size: many; v_call: TRBV29-1; cdr3_aa: CSVPLAGKPDTQYF; cdr3_nt: TGCAGCGTCCCACTAGCGGGGAAACCAGATACGCAGTATTTT
j_call: TRBJ1-1; d_call: .; clone_size: many; v_call: TRBV25-1; cdr3_aa: CASTENLGGRTEAFF; cdr3_nt: TGTGCCTCGACGGAAAACTTAGGAGGGAGGACTGAAGCTTTCTTT
j_call: TRBJ1-4; d_call: .; clone_size: many; v_call: TRBV2; cdr3_aa: CASSPRETNEKLFF; cdr3_nt: TGTGCCAGCAGTCCAAGGGAGACTAATGAAAAACTGTTTTTT
j_call: TRBJ2-3; d_call: TRBD2; clone_size: many; v_call: TRBV2; cdr3_aa: CASSRSGGLVADTQYF; cdr3_nt: TGTGCCAGCAGTCGGAGCGGGGGACTAGTGGCAGATACGCAGTATTTT
j_call: TRBJ2-7; d_call: .; clone_size: many; v_call: TRBV7-2; cdr3_aa: CASSLTPTRLGYEQYF; cdr3_nt: TGTGCCAGCAGCTTAACCCCGACTAGATTGGGCTACGAGCAGTACTTC
j_call: TRBJ2-3; d_call: .; clone_size: many; v_call: TRBV12-3/TRBV12-4; cdr3_aa: CASSFVLNPSAPDTQYF; cdr3_nt: TGTGCCAGCAGTTTCGTTTTAAACCCTTCCGCCCCAGATACGCAGTATTTT
j_call: TRBJ2-4; d_call: TRBD1; clone_size: many; v_call: TRBV27; cdr3_aa: CASSTGAIQYF; cdr3_nt: TGTGCCAGCAGTACAGGGGCCATTCAGTACTTC
j_call: TRBJ2-3; d_call: .; clone_size: many; v_call: TRBV7-9; cdr3_aa: CAGTGFSSDTQYF; cdr3_nt: TGTGCCGGAACCGGCTTTAGTTCAGATACGCAGTATTTT
j_call: TRBJ2-7; d_call: TRBD1; clone_size: many; v_call: TRBV7-2; cdr3_aa: CASSRATGVYHEQYF; cdr3_nt: TGTGCCAGCAGCCGTGCCACAGGGGTTTACCACGAGCAGTACTTC
j_call: TRBJ2-2; d_call: .; clone_size: many; v_call: TRBV5-1; cdr3_aa: CASSLSAWNTGELFF; cdr3_nt: TGCGCCAGCAGCCTTAGCGCTTGGAACACCGGGGAGCTGTTTTTT
j_call: TRBJ1-3; d_call: .; clone_size: many; v_call: TRBV6-6; cdr3_aa: CASSSSRGNTIYF; cdr3_nt: TGTGCCAGCAGTTCCTCACGGGGGAACACCATATATTTT
j_call: TRBJ2-1; d_call: .; clone_size: many; v_call: TRBV29-1; cdr3_aa: CSPGGSSHLLRFKEQFF; cdr3_nt: TGCAGCCCCGGTGGATCCAGCCACCTCCTCCGGTTCAAAGAGCAGTTCTTC
j_call: TRBJ1-5; d_call: TRBD1; clone_size: many; v_call: TRBV7-3; cdr3_aa: CASSLNVEGQGRPLNQPQHF; cdr3_nt: TGTGCCAGCAGCTTAAATGTCGAGGGACAGGGAAGGCCCCTCAATCAGCCCCAGCATTTT
j_call: TRBJ2-3; d_call: .; clone_size: many; v_call: TRBV7-2; cdr3_aa: CASSFGPDTQYF; cdr3_nt: TGTGCCAGCAGCTTTGGTCCAGATACGCAGTATTTT
j_call: TRBJ2-1; d_call: TRBD2; clone_size: few; v_call: TRBV20-1; cdr3_aa: CSARDLASGSLDNEQFF; cdr3_nt: TGCAGTGCTAGAGATTTGGCTAGCGGGAGCCTAGACAATGAGCAGTTCTTC
j_call: TRBJ1-1; d_call: TRBD1; clone_size: .; v_call: TRBV5-1; cdr3_aa: CASSLGDRRTEAFF; cdr3_nt: TGCGCCAGCAGCTTGGGGGACAGGCGCACTGAAGCTTTCTTT
j_call: TRBJ2-1; d_call: .; clone_size: many; v_call: TRBV27; cdr3_aa: CASRDSGDNEQFF; cdr3_nt: TGTGCCAGCAGAGATTCTGGGGACAATGAGCAGTTCTTC
j_call: TRBJ1-1; d_call: .; clone_size: many; v_call: TRBV6-1; cdr3_aa: CASSLDRVGPEAFF; cdr3_nt: TGTGCCAGCAGCCTCGACCGGGTGGGTCCTGAAGCTTTCTTT
j_call: TRBJ2-1; d_call: TRBD2; clone_size: many; v_call: TRBV6-1; cdr3_aa: CASSEQSGGANEQFF; cdr3_nt: TGTGCCAGCAGTGAACAGAGCGGGGGGGCCAATGAGCAGTTCTTC
j_call: TRBJ2-5; d_call: .; clone_size: few; v_call: TRBV12-3/TRBV12-4; cdr3_aa: CASSLAIAGEETQYF; cdr3_nt: TGTGCCAGCAGTTTAGCGATAGCAGGGGAAGAGACCCAGTACTTC
j_call: TRBJ1-2; d_call: .; clone_size: many; v_call: TRBV6-5; cdr3_aa: CASSYRGKHGYTF; cdr3_nt: TGTGCCAGCAGTTACCGGGGGAAGCATGGCTACACCTTC
j_call: TRBJ2-1; d_call: TRBD2; clone_size: few; v_call: TRBV7-6; cdr3_aa: CASSQGRAGEQFF; cdr3_nt: TGTGCCAGCAGTCAAGGGAGGGCGGGTGAGCAGTTCTTC
j_call: TRBJ2-2; d_call: .; clone_size: many; v_call: TRBV5-1; cdr3_aa: CASSLSGTPTGELFF; cdr3_nt: TGCGCCAGCAGCTTATCCGGGACTCCCACCGGGGAGCTGTTTTTT
j_call: TRBJ1-1; d_call: .; clone_size: many; v_call: TRBV28; cdr3_aa: CASSLSWDIGTEAFF; cdr3_nt: TGTGCCAGCAGTTTATCATGGGATATTGGCACTGAAGCTTTCTTT
j_call: TRBJ2-5; d_call: .; clone_size: many; v_call: TRBV5-1; cdr3_aa: CASSVSGPKGTQYF; cdr3_nt: TGCGCCAGCAGCGTCTCGGGACCAAAGGGGACCCAGTACTTC
j_call: TRBJ2-5; d_call: .; clone_size: many; v_call: TRBV10-3; cdr3_aa: CAISADRGRETQYF; cdr3_nt: TGTGCCATCAGTGCCGATCGGGGACGGGAGACCCAGTACTTC
j_call: TRBJ2-2; d_call: .; clone_size: many; v_call: TRBV4-3; cdr3_aa: CASSPNIPGTLNTGELFF; cdr3_nt: TGCGCCAGCAGCCCGAACATTCCCGGGACCCTGAACACCGGGGAGCTGTTTTTT
j_call: TRBJ2-2; d_call: TRBD1; clone_size: few; v_call: TRBV28; cdr3_aa: CASSLSPTGRNTGELFF; cdr3_nt: TGTGCCAGCAGTTTATCCCCGACAGGGCGGAACACCGGGGAGCTGTTTTTT
j_call: TRBJ1-1; d_call: TRBD1; clone_size: .; v_call: TRBV5-1; cdr3_aa: CASSWTGSLEAFF; cdr3_nt: TGCGCCAGCAGCTGGACAGGGTCATTAGAAGCTTTCTTT
j_call: TRBJ1-6; d_call: TRBD1; clone_size: .; v_call: TRBV5-1; cdr3_aa: CASSSTGPSYNSPLHF; cdr3_nt: TGCGCCAGCAGCTCGACAGGGCCCTCCTATAATTCACCCCTCCACTTT
j_call: TRBJ2-5; d_call: TRBD2; clone_size: many; v_call: TRBV11-2; cdr3_aa: CASSSRGGTQETQYF; cdr3_nt: TGTGCCAGCAGCTCTAGGGGAGGGACTCAAGAGACCCAGTACTTC
j_call: TRBJ2-7; d_call: .; clone_size: .; v_call: TRBV2; cdr3_aa: CASSQLGTVYEQYF; cdr3_nt: TGTGCCAGCAGTCAGTTAGGGACTGTCTACGAGCAGTACTTC
j_call: TRBJ2-5; d_call: TRBD1; clone_size: many; v_call: TRBV12-3/TRBV12-4; cdr3_aa: CASSALTGRETQYF; cdr3_nt: TGTGCCAGCAGCGCTTTGACAGGGCGTGAGACCCAGTACTTC
j_call: TRBJ2-2; d_call: .; clone_size: many; v_call: TRBV29-1; cdr3_aa: CSPGESNTGELFF; cdr3_nt: TGCAGCCCAGGGGAGTCGAACACCGGGGAGCTGTTTTTT
j_call: TRBJ2-7; d_call: .; clone_size: many; v_call: TRBV20-1; cdr3_aa: CSANGRTYEQYF; cdr3_nt: TGCAGTGCTAACGGACGGACTTACGAGCAGTACTTC
j_call: TRBJ1-4; d_call: .; clone_size: many; v_call: TRBV7-2; cdr3_aa: CASSLGATNEKLFF; cdr3_nt: TGTGCCAGCAGCTTAGGCGCAACTAATGAAAAACTGTTTTTT
j_call: TRBJ2-1; d_call: .; clone_size: many; v_call: TRBV7-9; cdr3_aa: CASSLESSDYNEQFF; cdr3_nt: TGTGCCAGCAGCTTAGAAAGTTCAGATTACAATGAGCAGTTCTTC
j_call: TRBJ2-3; d_call: .; clone_size: few; v_call: TRBV20-1; cdr3_aa: CSARDPRKGDTDTQYF; cdr3_nt: TGCAGTGCTAGAGATCCGCGGAAGGGGGACACAGATACGCAGTATTTT
j_call: TRBJ2-5; d_call: TRBD1; clone_size: many; v_call: TRBV12-3/TRBV12-4; cdr3_aa: CASSRTGTQYF; cdr3_nt: TGTGCCAGCAGTCGGACAGGGACCCAGTACTTC
j_call: TRBJ2-7; d_call: .; clone_size: many; v_call: TRBV20-1; cdr3_aa: CSAMGVSYEQYF; cdr3_nt: TGCAGTGCGATGGGGGTCTCCTACGAGCAGTACTTC
j_call: TRBJ2-5; d_call: TRBD1; clone_size: many; v_call: TRBV28; cdr3_aa: CASSLRGTGGETQYF; cdr3_nt: TGTGCCAGCAGTTTACGGGGGACAGGGGGAGAGACCCAGTACTTC